The next 4 T cell receptor beta chains were all read from a single sample in a study of a mutant IDH1 vaccine in newly diagnosed glioma. Indicated time point: week 47, end of study. In the vaccine, a single dose held 300 ug of the mutant IDH1 20-mer peptide, along with topical imiquimod. These receptors' targets are unknown. Some clones are missing from TCRdb's copy, which holds only in-frame ones; the method was immunoSEQ multiplex PCR. The sample records tens of thousands of clones, about 79% being singletons. This specimen was PBMCs, taken from a glioma patient whose treatment included an IDH1 peptide vaccine. The receptors were gathered from a man in his fifties or sixties with glioma.

The V and J genes are TRBV7-2 and TRBJ2-5; D could derive from TRBD1 or TRBD2 (7 bases each). Germline CDR1 and CDR2: SGHTA and FQGNSA. V lost 4 bases and J 5 bases, leaving 14 bases between the germline ends. CDR3 length equals 14 residues. The CDR3 protein is CASSSQGGQETQYF. CDR3 coding DNA: TGTGCCAGCAGCTCCCAGGGGGGGCAGGAGACCCAGTACTTC. Combining the CDR3 with reference TRBV7-2 and TRBJ2-5 gives the whole variable domain GAGVSQSPSNKVTEKGKDVELRCDPISGHTALYWYRQSLGQGLEFLIYFQGNSAPDKSGLPSDRFSAERTGGSVSTLTIQRTQQEDSAVYLCASSSQGGQETQYFGPGTRLLVL.

The chain employs TRBV19 and TRBJ2-7, with D possibly being TRBD1 (6 bases). CDR1 and CDR2 from the germline V gene are LNHDA and SQIVND (reference sequence). The CDR3 contains 14 residues. Trimming shortened V by 4 bases and J by 4 bases, and 14 bases separated the two germline ends. The chain's CDR3 is CASSTQGTLYEQYF. The DNA of the CDR3 is TGTGCCAGTAGTACCCAGGGGACGTTGTACGAGCAGTACTTC. Together with reference TRBV19 and TRBJ2-7, the CDR3 gives the full variable domain: DGGITQSPKYLFRKEGQNVTLSCEQNLNHDAMYWYRQDPGQGLRLIYYSQIVNDFQKGDIAEGYSVSREKKESFPLTVTSAQKNPTAFYLCASSTQGTLYEQYFGPGTRLTVT.

This clone was recorded only once. V and J are TRBV28 and TRBJ1-1, with D perhaps TRBD1 (6 bases). V gave up 10 bases and J gave up 1 base, with 13 bases separating them. The CDR3 has 13 amino acids. Per germline, CDR1 MDHEN and CDR2 SYDVKM. In nucleotides, the CDR3 is TGTGCCACCGTCGGACAGACGAACACTGAAGCTTTCTTT. Translated: CATVGQTNTEAFF. Based on the CDR3 plus reference TRBV28 and TRBJ1-1, the full variable domain is DVKVTQSSRYLVKRTGEKVFLECVQDMDHENMFWYRQDPGLGLRLIYFSYDVKMKEKGDIPEGYSVSREKKERFSLILESASTNQTSMYLCATVGQTNTEAFFGQGTRLTVV.

This chain uses TRBV6-5 with TRBJ1-1; 10 bases are shared with TRBD1. Germline V lookup: CDR1 MNHEY, CDR2 SVGAGI. Losses at the gene ends were 4 bases for V and 1 base for J; bases not matched to a gene: 3. The CDR3 runs to 15 residues. CDR3 sequence: CASSLRTGGNTEAFF. The CDR3 DNA follows: TGTGCCAGCAGTTTACGGACAGGGGGGAACACTGAAGCTTTCTTT.